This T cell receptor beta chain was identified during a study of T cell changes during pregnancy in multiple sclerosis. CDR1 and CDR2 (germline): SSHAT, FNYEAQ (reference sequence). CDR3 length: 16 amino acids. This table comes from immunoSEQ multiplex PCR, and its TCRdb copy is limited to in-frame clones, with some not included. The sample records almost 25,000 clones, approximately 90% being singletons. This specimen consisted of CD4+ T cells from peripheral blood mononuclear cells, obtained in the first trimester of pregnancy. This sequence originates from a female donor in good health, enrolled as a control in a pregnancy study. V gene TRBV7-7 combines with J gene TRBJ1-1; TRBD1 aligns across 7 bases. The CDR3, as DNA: TGTGCTAGTCCCCCCCGCGGACAGGAAATGAACACTGAAGCTTTCTTT. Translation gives CASPPRGQEMNTEAFF.